The rows below give T cell receptor beta chains drawn from one sample of a study of CD4 T cells in relation to SARS-CoV-2 and coronaviruses. No antigen has been identified for these receptors. This table comes from immunoSEQ multiplex PCR, and its TCRdb copy is limited to in-frame clones, with some not included. The sample lists more than 25,000 clones; more than 70% were seen once. Material for sequencing was CD4+ T cells from PBMCs, cultured in vitro. The receptors come from a human donor in good health. Both conserved end residues are part of each CDR3. D genes are given only for firm matches. Clone sizes are given selectively: once, few, many, or a class where the clone is expanded.

.	TRBJ2-2	.	TRBV5-1	CASSLDRLSTGELFF	TGCGCCAGCAGCTTGGACAGGCTGAGCACCGGGGAGCTGTTTTTT
.	TRBJ1-5	.	TRBV4-1	CASSDAGRNQPQHF	TGCGCCAGCAGCGACGCAGGTCGGAATCAGCCCCAGCATTTT
once	TRBJ2-1	TRBD2	TRBV2	CASSVSSGGAAEQFF	TGTGCCAGCAGTGTTTCTAGCGGGGGGGCCGCTGAGCAGTTCTTC
few	TRBJ1-1	.	TRBV6-2/TRBV6-3	CASSYPDGEAFF	TGTGCCAGCAGTTATCCGGACGGTGAAGCTTTCTTT
.	TRBJ2-1	.	TRBV5-1	CASSLGFAYEQFF	TGCGCCAGCAGCTTGGGATTCGCTTATGAGCAGTTCTTC
.	TRBJ1-5	TRBD1	TRBV6-2/TRBV6-3	CASSPRDRGYSNQPQHF	TGTGCCAGCAGTCCCCGTGACAGGGGGTATAGCAATCAGCCCCAGCATTTT
.	TRBJ2-5	.	TRBV11-2	CASSLAYTQGEKTQYF	TGTGCCAGCAGCTTAGCCTATACCCAGGGTGAGAAGACCCAGTACTTC
few	TRBJ1-1	.	TRBV7-3	CASSPSDHSVDSEAFF	TGTGCCAGCAGCCCATCCGATCACAGCGTAGACTCTGAAGCTTTCTTT
.	TRBJ2-3	.	TRBV7-2	CASSFETRPARTDTQYF	TGTGCCAGCAGCTTTGAGACTAGGCCCGCCAGGACAGATACGCAGTATTTT
.	TRBJ2-3	.	TRBV7-9	CASSYDWGDTQYF	TGTGCCAGCAGCTACGACTGGGGGGATACGCAGTATTTT
.	TRBJ2-1	TRBD2	TRBV10-3	CASRTSGGAGDEQFF	TGTGCCAGCCGGACTAGCGGGGGGGCCGGAGATGAGCAGTTCTTC
.	TRBJ1-2	.	TRBV3-1/TRBV3-2	CASSPSPDGYYGYTF	TGTGCCAGCAGCCCCTCCCCTGACGGATACTATGGCTACACCTTC
few	TRBJ1-6	TRBD1	TRBV27	CASSDRGPYNSPLHF	TGTGCCAGCAGCGACAGGGGTCCCTATAATTCACCCCTCCACTTT
.	TRBJ1-2	.	TRBV4-3	CASSQDGQGRGYTF	TGCGCCAGCAGCCAAGACGGGCAGGGCAGGGGCTACACCTTC
.	TRBJ2-3	.	TRBV15	CATKRTGLNSTDTQYF	TGTGCCACCAAACGAACAGGGCTAAATAGCACAGATACGCAGTATTTT
.	TRBJ2-3	TRBD2	TRBV19	CASSTGLAGYTDTQYF	TGTGCCAGTAGTACAGGACTAGCGGGTTACACAGATACGCAGTATTTT
.	TRBJ2-1	TRBD2	TRBV4-3	CASSQDSSGSSYNEQFF	TGCGCCAGCAGCCAAGACTCTAGCGGGAGCTCCTACAATGAGCAGTTCTTC